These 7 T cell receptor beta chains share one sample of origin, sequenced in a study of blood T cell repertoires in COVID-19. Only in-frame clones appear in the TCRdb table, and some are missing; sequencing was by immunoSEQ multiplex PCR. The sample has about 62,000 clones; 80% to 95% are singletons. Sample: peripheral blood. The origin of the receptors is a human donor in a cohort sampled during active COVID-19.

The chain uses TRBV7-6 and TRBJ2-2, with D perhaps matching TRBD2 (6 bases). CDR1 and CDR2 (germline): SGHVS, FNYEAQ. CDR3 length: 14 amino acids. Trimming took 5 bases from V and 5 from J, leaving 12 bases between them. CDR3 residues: CASSPAGRTGELFF. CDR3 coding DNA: TGTGCCAGCAGCCCCGCGGGGCGAACCGGGGAGCTGTTTTTT.

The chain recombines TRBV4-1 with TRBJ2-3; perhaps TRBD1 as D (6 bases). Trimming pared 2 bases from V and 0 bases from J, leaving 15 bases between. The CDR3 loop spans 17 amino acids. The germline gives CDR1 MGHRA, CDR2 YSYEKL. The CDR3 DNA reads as TGCGCCAGCAGCCAATCCCGGGACACCCCTAGCACAGATACGCAGTATTTT. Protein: CASSQSRDTPSTDTQYF.

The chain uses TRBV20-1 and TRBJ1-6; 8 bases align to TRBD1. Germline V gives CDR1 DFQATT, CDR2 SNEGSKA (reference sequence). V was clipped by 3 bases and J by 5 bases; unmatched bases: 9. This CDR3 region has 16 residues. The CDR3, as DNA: TGCAGTGCTAGTCCCGGACAGGGCTTGGATAATTCACCCCTCCACTTT. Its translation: CSASPGQGLDNSPLHF.

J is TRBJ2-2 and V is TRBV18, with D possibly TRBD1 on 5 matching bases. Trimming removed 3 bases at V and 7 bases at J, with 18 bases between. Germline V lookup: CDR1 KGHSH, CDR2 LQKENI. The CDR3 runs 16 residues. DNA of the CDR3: TGTGCCAGCTCACCCAGGGCTACGACCAAGGGCGGGGAGCTGTTTTTT. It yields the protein CASSPRATTKGGELFF.

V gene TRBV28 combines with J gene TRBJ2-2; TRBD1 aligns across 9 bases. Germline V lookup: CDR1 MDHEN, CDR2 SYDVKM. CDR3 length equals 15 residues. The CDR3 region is CACSRDRANTGELFF. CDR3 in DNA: TGTGCTTGCAGCCGGGACAGGGCGAACACCGGGGAGCTGTTTTTT.

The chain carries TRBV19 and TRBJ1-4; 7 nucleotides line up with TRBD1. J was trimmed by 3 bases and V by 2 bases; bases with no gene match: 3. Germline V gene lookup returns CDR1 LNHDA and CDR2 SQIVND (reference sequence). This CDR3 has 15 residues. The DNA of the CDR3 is TGTGCCAGTAGTATAAGACAGGGATCTAATGAAAAACTGTTTTTT. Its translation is CASSIRQGSNEKLFF. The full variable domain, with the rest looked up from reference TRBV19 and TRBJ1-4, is DGGITQSPKYLFRKEGQNVTLSCEQNLNHDAMYWYRQDPGQGLRLIYYSQIVNDFQKGDIAEGYSVSREKKESFPLTVTSAQKNPTAFYLCASSIRQGSNEKLFFGSGTQLSVL.

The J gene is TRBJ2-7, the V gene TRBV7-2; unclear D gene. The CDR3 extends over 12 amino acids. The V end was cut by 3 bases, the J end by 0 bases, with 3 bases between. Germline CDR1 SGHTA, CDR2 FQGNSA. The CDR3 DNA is TGTGCCAGCAGCTTGAGCTCCTACGAGCAGTACTTC. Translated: CASSLSSYEQYF.